This T cell receptor (beta chain) was sequenced in a study of cytomegalovirus exposure and HLA in healthy donors. Overall study findings and caveats: Among the CMV-associated chains, three were confirmed in vitro as specific for CMV antigens. A missense variant in DCLRE1C was later tied to TCR beta V- and J-gene trimming. Presence/absence analyses supposed approximately even sequencing depth among donors.

Note on this clone: What it binds is not known.

With 4 bases clipped from V and 13 bases from J, the junction kept 6 bases outside the gene matches. Germline CDR1 reads SGDLS; CDR2 reads YYNGEE. The CDR3 contains 13 residues. PCR was performed using 60 Vbeta and 13 Jbeta primers. TCRdb's copy holds only in-frame clones and misses some; the assay was immunoSEQ multiplex PCR. In the table there are around 150,000 clones, 75% to 90% of which are singletons. Sequencing was performed on PBMCs. The sequence derives from a human donor in good health. This sequence joins TRBV9 and TRBJ2-3; 13 nucleotides agree with TRBD2. CDR3: CASSREGTSGEYF. CDR3 nucleotide sequence: TGTGCCAGCAGCCGGGAGGGGACTAGCGGGGAGTATTTT.